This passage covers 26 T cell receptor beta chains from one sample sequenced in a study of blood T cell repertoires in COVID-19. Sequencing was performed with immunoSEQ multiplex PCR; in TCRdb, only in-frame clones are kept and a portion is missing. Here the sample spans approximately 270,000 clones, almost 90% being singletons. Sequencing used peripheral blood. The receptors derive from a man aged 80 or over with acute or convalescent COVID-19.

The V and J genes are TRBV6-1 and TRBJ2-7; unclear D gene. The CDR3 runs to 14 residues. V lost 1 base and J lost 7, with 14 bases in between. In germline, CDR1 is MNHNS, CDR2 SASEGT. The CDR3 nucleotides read TGTGCCAGCAGTGAAGTGCCGAGAATACGGGAGCAGTACTTC. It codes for CASSEVPRIREQYF.

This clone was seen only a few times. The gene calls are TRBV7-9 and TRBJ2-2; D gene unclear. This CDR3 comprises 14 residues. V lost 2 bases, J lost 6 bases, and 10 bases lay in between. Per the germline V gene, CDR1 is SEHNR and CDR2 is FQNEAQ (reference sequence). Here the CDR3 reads CASSLFEVAGELFF. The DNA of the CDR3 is TGTGCCAGCAGCTTATTTGAGGTGGCCGGGGAGCTGTTTTTT.

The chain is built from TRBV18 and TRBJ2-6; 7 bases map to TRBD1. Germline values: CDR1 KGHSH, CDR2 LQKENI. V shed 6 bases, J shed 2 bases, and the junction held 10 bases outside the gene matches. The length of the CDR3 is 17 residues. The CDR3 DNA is TGTGCCAGCTCCCCTAGGGGGCTTGGTACTGGGGCCAACGTCCTGACTTTC. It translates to CASSPRGLGTGANVLTF.

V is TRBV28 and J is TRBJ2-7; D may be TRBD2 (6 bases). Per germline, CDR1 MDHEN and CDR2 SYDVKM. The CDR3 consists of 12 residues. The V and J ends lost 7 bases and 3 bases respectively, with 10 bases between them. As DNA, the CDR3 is TGTGCCAGCACCCTGGGAGGCTACGAGCAGTACTTC. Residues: CASTLGGYEQYF.

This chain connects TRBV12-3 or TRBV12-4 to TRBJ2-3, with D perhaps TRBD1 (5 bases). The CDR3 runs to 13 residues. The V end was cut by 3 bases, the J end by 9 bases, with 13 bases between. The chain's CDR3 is CASSFRTRDTQYF. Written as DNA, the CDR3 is TGTGCCAGCAGTTTTAGGACAAGAGACACGCAGTATTTT.

The CDR3 loop is CASSTQRGVYNEQFF. CDR3 in DNA: TGTGCCAGCAGTACTCAGCGGGGTGTTTACAATGAGCAGTTCTTC. The J gene is TRBJ2-1, the V gene TRBV6-5, with 7 bases fitting TRBD2. This CDR3 is 15 amino acids long. J gave up 4 bases and V 5 bases, and 8 bases lay outside the gene matches. The V gene's germline CDR1 is MNHEY and CDR2 SVGAGI.

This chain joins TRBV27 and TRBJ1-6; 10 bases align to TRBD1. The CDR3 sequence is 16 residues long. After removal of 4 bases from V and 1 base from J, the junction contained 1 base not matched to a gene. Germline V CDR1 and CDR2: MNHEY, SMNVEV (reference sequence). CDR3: CASSWTGGSYNSPLHF. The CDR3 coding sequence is TGTGCCAGCAGTTGGACAGGGGGGTCCTATAATTCACCCCTCCACTTT.

The chain's CDR3 is CAISENSGGARDTQYF. In nucleotides, the CDR3 is TGTGCCATCAGTGAGAATAGCGGGGGGGCCCGAGATACGCAGTATTTT. J is TRBJ2-3 and V is TRBV10-3; 11 bases align to TRBD2. In germline, CDR1 is ENHRY, CDR2 SYGVKD. The V segment lost 2 bases and the J segment 5 bases; nucleotides outside the gene matches: 6. The CDR3 loop spans 16 amino acids.

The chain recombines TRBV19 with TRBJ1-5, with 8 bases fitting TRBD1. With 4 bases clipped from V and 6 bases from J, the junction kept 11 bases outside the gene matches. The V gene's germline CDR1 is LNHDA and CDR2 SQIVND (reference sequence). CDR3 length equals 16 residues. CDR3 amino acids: CASSTQDRGSPQPQHF. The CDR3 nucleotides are TGTGCCAGTAGTACCCAAGACAGGGGCAGTCCTCAGCCCCAGCATTTT.

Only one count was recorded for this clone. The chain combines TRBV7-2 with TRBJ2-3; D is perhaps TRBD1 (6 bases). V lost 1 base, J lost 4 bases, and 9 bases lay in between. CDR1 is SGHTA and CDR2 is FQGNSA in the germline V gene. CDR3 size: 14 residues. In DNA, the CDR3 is TGTGCCAGCAGCTTAGACAGGGCCGCAGATACGCAGTATTTT. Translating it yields CASSLDRAADTQYF.

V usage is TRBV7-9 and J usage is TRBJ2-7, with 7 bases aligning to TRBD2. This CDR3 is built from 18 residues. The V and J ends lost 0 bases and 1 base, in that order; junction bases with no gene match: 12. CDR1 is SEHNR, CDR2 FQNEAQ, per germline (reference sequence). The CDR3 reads CASSLAYAGVQKSYEQYF. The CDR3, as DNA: TGTGCCAGCAGCTTAGCGTACGCGGGAGTCCAAAAATCCTACGAGCAGTACTTC.

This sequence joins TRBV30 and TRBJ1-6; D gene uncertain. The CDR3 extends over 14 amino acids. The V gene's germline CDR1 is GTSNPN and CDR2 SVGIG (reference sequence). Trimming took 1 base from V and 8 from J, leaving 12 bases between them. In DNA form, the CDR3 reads TGTGCCTGGAGTGGTCCACGCACGGATTCACCCCTCCACTTT. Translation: CAWSGPRTDSPLHF.

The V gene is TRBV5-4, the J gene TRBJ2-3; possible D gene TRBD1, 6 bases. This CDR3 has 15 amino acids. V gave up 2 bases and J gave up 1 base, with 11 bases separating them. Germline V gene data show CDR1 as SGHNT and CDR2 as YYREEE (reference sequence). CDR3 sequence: CASSFGGPGTDTQYF. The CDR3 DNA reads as TGTGCCAGCAGCTTTGGGGGCCCGGGCACAGATACGCAGTATTTT.

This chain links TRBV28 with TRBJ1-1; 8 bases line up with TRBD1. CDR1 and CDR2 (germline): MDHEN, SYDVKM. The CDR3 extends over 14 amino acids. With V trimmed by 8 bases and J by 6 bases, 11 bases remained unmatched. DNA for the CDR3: TGTGCCAGCGGGACAGGCGACCCCTGGGCTGAAGCTTTCTTT. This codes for CASGTGDPWAEAFF.

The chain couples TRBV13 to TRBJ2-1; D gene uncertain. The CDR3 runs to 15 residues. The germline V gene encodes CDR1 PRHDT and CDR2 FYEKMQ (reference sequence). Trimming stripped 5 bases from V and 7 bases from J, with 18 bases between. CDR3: CASSPRLEYFNEQFF. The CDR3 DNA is TGTGCCAGCAGCCCCAGACTGGAATACTTTAATGAGCAGTTCTTC.

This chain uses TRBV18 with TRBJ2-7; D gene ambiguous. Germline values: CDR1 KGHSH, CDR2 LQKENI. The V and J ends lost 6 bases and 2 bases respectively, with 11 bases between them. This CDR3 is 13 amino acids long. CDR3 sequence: CASSPDTTYEQYF. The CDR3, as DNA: TGTGCCAGCTCCCCAGACACGACCTACGAGCAGTACTTC. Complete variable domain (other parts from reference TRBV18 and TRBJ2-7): NAGVMQNPRHLVRRRGQEARLRCSPMKGHSHVYWYRQLPEEGLKFMVYLQKENIIDESGMPKERFSAEFPKEGPSILRIQQVVRGDSAAYFCASSPDTTYEQYFGPGTRLTVT.

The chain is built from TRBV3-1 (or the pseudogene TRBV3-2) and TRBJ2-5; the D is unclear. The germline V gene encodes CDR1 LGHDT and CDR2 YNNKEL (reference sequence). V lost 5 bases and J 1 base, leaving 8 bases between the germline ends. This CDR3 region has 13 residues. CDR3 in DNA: TGTGCCAGCAGCTCCAACAGCCAAGAGACCCAGTACTTC. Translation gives CASSSNSQETQYF.

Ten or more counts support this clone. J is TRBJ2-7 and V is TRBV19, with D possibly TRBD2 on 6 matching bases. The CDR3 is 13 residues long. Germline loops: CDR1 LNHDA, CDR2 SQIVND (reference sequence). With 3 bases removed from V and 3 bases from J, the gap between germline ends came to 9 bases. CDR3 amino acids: CASSIRGYYEQYF. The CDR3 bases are TGTGCCAGTAGTATCCGGGGGTACTACGAGCAGTACTTC.

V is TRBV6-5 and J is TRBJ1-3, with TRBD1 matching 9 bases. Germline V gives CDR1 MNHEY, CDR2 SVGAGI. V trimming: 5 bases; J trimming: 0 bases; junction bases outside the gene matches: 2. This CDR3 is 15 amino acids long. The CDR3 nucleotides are TGTGCCAGCAGTCGGGACAGGGTCTCTGGAAACACCATATATTTT. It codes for CASSRDRVSGNTIYF.

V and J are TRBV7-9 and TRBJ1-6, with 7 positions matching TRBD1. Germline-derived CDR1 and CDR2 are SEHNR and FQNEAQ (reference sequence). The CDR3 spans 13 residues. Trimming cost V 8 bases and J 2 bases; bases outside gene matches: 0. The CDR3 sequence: CASQGAYNSPLHF. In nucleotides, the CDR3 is TGTGCCAGCCAGGGGGCCTATAATTCACCCCTCCACTTT.

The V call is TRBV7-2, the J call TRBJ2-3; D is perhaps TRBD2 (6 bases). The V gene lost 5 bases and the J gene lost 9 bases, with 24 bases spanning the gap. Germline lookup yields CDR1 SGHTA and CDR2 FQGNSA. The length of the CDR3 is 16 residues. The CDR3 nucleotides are TGTGCCAGCAGCACTAGGGGAGGACCCCGCACAGCCACGCAGTATTTT. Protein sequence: CASSTRGGPRTATQYF.

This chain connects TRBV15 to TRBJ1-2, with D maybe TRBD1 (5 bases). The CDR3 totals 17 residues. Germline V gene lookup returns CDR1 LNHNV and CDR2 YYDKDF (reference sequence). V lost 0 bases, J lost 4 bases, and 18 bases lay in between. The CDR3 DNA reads TGTGCCACCAGCAGAGATAGGGGTGCCTTGTTGGGCTATGGCTACACCTTC. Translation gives CATSRDRGALLGYGYTF.

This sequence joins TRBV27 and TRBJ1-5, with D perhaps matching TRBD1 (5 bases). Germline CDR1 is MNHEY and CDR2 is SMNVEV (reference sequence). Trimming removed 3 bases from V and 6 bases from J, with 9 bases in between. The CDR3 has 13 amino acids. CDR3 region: CASSLGGAQPQHF. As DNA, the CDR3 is TGTGCCAGCAGTTTGGGGGGAGCTCAGCCCCAGCATTTT.

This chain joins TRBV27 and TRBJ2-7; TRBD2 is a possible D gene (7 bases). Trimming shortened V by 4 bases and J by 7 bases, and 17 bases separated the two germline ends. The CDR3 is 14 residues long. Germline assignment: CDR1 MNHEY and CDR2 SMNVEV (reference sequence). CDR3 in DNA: TGTGCCAGCAGTTCATTAGGGGGGGACGCGGAGCAGTACTTC. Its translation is CASSSLGGDAEQYF.

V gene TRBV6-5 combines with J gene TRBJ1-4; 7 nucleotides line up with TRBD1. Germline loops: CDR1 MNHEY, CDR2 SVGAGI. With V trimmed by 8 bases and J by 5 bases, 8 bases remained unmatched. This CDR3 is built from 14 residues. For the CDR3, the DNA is TGTGCCAGCGCTACAGGACAGGACAATGAAAAACTGTTTTTT. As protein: CASATGQDNEKLFF.

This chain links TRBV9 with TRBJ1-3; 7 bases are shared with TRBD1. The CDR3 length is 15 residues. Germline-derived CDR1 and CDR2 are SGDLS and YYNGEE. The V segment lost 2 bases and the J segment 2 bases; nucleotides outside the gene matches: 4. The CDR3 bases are TGTGCCAGCAGCGTGTCTCAGGGGGCTGGAAACACCATATATTTT. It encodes CASSVSQGAGNTIYF.